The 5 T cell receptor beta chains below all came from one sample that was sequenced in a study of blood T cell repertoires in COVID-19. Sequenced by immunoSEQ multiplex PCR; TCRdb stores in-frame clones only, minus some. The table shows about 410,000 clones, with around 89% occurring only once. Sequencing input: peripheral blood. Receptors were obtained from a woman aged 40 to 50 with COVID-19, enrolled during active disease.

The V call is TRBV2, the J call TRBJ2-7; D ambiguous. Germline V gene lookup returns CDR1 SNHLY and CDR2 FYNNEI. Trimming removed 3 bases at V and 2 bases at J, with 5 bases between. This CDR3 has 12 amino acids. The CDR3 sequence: CASSESAYEQYF. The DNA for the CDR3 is TGTGCCAGCAGTGAGTCAGCCTACGAGCAGTACTTC.

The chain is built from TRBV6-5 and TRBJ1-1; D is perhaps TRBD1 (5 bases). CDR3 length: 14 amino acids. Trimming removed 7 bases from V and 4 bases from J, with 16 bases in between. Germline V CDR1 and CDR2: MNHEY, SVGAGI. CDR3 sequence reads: CASKTDPGGTEAFF. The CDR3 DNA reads TGTGCCAGCAAGACGGACCCGGGGGGCACTGAAGCTTTCTTT.

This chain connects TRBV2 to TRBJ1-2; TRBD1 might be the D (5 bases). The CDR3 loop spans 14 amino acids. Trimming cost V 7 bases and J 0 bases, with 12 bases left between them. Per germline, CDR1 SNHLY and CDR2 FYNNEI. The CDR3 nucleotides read TGTGCCAGCACCCGACAGTTAGCTAACTATGGCTACACCTTC. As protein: CASTRQLANYGYTF.

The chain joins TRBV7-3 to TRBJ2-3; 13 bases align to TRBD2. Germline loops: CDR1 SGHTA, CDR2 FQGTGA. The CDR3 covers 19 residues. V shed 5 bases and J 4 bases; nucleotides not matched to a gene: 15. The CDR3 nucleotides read TGTGCCAGCAGCCCCCTTGGCCGCCGGACTAGCGGGAGTGCAGATACGCAGTATTTT. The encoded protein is CASSPLGRRTSGSADTQYF.

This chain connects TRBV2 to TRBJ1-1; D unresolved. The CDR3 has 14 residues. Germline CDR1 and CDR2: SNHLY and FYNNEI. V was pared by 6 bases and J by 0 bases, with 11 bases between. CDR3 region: CASRTQVMNTEAFF. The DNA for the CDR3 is TGTGCCAGCAGGACCCAGGTGATGAACACTGAAGCTTTCTTT.